This record looks at one T cell receptor beta chain sequence and its context. These data are taken from a study of blood T cell repertoires in COVID-19. Study overall: Samples came from the United States, Italy and Spain, spanning acute and convalescent COVID-19. T cells, B-cell-depleted T cells, or PBMCs supplied cDNA or gDNA.

As handled by the study authors: By means of reference gene primer amplification, nucleated cell counts were estimated. Libraries were prepared by immunoSEQ multiplex PCR; TCRdb keeps only in-frame clonotypes and omits some of them. V and J calls and clone size are those listed in that table; D and trimming were worked out from the DNA. The sample records around 260,000 clones, less than 90% being singletons. This receptor was obtained from a human donor in a cohort sampled during active COVID-19. The sequencing input was peripheral blood.

CDR3 amino acids: CASSLEAGTSASEQFF. The CDR3 DNA follows: TGCGCCAGCAGCTTGGAGGCAGGGACTTCTGCGAGTGAGCAGTTCTTC. The V and J genes are TRBV5-1 and TRBJ2-1, with TRBD2 as a possible D gene (6 bases). In germline, CDR1 is SGHRS, CDR2 YFSETQ. Trimming left V 0 bases short and J 9 bases short, with 19 bases between. The CDR3 contains 16 residues.